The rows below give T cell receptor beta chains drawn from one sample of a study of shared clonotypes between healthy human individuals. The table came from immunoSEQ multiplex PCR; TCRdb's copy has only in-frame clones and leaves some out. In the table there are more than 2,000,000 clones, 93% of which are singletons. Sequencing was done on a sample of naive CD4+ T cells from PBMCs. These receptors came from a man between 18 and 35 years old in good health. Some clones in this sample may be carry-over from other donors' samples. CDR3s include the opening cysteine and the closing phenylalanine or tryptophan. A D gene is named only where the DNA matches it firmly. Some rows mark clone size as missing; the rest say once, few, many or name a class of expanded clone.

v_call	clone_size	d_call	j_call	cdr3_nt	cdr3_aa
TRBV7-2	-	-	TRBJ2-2	TGTGCCAGCAGCTTAGGTTTGCCCAGATCCACCGGGGAGCTGTTTTTT	CASSLGLPRSTGELFF
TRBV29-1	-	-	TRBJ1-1	TGCAGCGTTGATCACGGTGCCACTGAAGCTTTCTTT	CSVDHGATEAFF
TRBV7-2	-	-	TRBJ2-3	TGTGCCAGCAGCTCCGGTGGCGGGACAGATACGCAGTATTTT	CASSSGGGTDTQYF
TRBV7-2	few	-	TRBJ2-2	TGTGCCAGCAGCTTAGCTAGCGGGAACACCGGGGAGCTGTTTTTT	CASSLASGNTGELFF
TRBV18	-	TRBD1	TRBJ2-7	TGTGCCAGCTCATTCGGACAGGGGGGGTACGAGCAGTACTTC	CASSFGQGGYEQYF
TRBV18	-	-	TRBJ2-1	TGTGCCAGCTCACCAGGAGGGGTAGCGGCCTACAATGAGCAGTTCTTC	CASSPGGVAAYNEQFF
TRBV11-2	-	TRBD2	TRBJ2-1	TGTGCCAGCAGGCCTCCCTTTGCGGGAGGGCTAAGGACTGAGCAGTTCTTC	CASRPPFAGGLRTEQFF
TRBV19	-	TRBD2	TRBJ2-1	TGTGCCAGTAGAGATCTTGGGACTAGCGGCAATGAGCAGTTCTTC	CASRDLGTSGNEQFF
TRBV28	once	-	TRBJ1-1	TGTGCCAGCAGTTTAATATCCGGGTCTGAAGCTTTCTTT	CASSLISGSEAFF
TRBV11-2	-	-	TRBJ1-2	TGTGCCAGCAGCTTAGCGCCGGGGGCAATTGGCTACACCTTC	CASSLAPGAIGYTF
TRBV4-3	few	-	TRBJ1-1	TGCGCCAGCAGCCAGGCTCAGGGCAGCACTGAAGCTTTCTTT	CASSQAQGSTEAFF
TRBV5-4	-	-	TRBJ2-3	TGTGCCACCGGGGAGGTCTTCACAGATACGCAGTATTTT	CATGEVFTDTQYF
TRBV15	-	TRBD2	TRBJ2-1	TGTGCCACCAGCAGGGGACTAGCGGCCCTCGCTGATGAGCAGTTCTTC	CATSRGLAALADEQFF
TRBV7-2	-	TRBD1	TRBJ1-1	TGTGCCAGCAGCCCCGGACAGGGGGCGGAAAAACTAACTGAAGCTTTCTTT	CASSPGQGAEKLTEAFF
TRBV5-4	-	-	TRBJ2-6	TGTGCCACCGGGAACCCGAGTACCGGGGCCAACGTCCTGACTTTC	CATGNPSTGANVLTF
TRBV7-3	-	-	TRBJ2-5	TGTGCCAGCAGCCAAGCCCCCCTCGGAACCCAGTACTTC	CASSQAPLGTQYF
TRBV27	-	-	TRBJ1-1	TGTGCCAGCAGGGACCCGGGGAACACTGAAGCTTTCTTT	CASRDPGNTEAFF
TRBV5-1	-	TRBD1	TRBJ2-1	TGCGCCAGCAGCGACCAACAGGGGGCAAGGTTCTTC	CASSDQQGARFF
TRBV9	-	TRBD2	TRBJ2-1	TGTGCCAGCAGCGAACACACGGGACTAGCTCACAATGAGCAGTTCTTC	CASSEHTGLAHNEQFF
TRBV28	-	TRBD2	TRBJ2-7	TGTGCCAGCAGCCTGGGACTAGCGGGAAACCACGAGCAGTACTTC	CASSLGLAGNHEQYF
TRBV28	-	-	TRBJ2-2	TGTGCCAGCAGTTTTTCGAGGGGCCCGGAGCTGTTTTTT	CASSFSRGPELFF
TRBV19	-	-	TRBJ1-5	TGTGCCAGTTCTCACCTCCAAGGACAGCCCCTTAGCAATCAGCCCCAGCATTTT	CASSHLQGQPLSNQPQHF
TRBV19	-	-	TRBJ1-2	TGTGCCAGTAGTATATACGGGGGCCCCTATGGCTACACCTTC	CASSIYGGPYGYTF
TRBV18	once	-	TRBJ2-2	TGTGCCAGCTCACCAACCGGGCCCCGGCCCGGGGAGCTGTTTTTT	CASSPTGPRPGELFF
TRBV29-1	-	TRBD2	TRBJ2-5	TGCAGCGTTCTTAGCGGGAACCTAGAGACCCAGTACTTC	CSVLSGNLETQYF
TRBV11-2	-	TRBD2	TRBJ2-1	TGTGCCAGCAGCTTTAGCGGGGACTCCTACAATGAGCAGTTCTTC	CASSFSGDSYNEQFF
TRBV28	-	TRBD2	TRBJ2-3	TGTGCCATTGGACTAGCGGGAGGAGATACGCAGTATTTT	CAIGLAGGDTQYF
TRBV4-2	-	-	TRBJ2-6	TGTGCCAGCAGCCAAGTGAAGCCAAACGGGGCCAACGTCCTGACTTTC	CASSQVKPNGANVLTF
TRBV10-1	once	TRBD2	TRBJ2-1	TGCGCCAGCAGTGAGTCCGTAGCGGGAGGGCACAATGAGCAGTTCTTC	CASSESVAGGHNEQFF
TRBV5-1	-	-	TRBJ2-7	TGCGCCAGCAGCTCCGGGGCAGGGTACTCCTACGAGCAGTACTTC	CASSSGAGYSYEQYF
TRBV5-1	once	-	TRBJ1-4	TGCGCCAGCAGCTTTTGGGGGTCGGATGAAAAACTGTTTTTT	CASSFWGSDEKLFF